The rows below give T cell receptor beta chains drawn from one sample of a study of vaccination effects on CD4 cells after COVID-19. The protocol was immunoSEQ multiplex PCR, while the TCRdb copy is restricted to in-frame clones and leaves out a portion. The top ten hold less than 5.5% of the sample, which has tens of thousands of clones, over 60% seen once. Their antigens are not known. The specimen comprised CD4+ T cells from PBMCs cultured with HIV peptides, sampled before COVID-19 vaccination. All receptors derive from a human donor who had a prior SARS-CoV-2 infection. Each CDR3 is given without its conserved first and last residue. Each record gives: CDR3 length, V gene, J gene, CDR3 protein.

13	TRBV9	TRBJ1-2	ASSVDPGPNYGYT
13	TRBV9	TRBJ1-1	ASSVPSGLNTEAF
13	TRBV2	TRBJ2-3	ASSDQPGGTDTQY
12	TRBV19	TRBJ1-1	ASSIGVLGTEAF
12	TRBV11-2	TRBJ1-1	ASSLDAGVTEAF
11	TRBV12-3/TRBV12-4	TRBJ1-6	ASSRDRDSPLH
13	TRBV7-2	TRBJ1-2	ATRTGANRFYGYT
14	TRBV28	TRBJ1-2	ASSLMAGQGGYGYT
10	TRBV3-1/TRBV3-2	TRBJ1-2	ASSQGTAETD
16	TRBV11-2	TRBJ2-7	ASSLAAGLAGRSYEQY
11	TRBV15	TRBJ2-5	ATSRPVGETQY
13	TRBV7-2	TRBJ1-2	ASSFPGQPFYGYT
13	TRBV7-2	TRBJ2-5	ASSQGRSSRETQY
16	TRBV5-1	TRBJ2-3	ASSLVALAGGSTDTQY
14	TRBV6-5	TRBJ2-7	ASSYSGGRVSYEQY
13	TRBV5-1	TRBJ2-7	ASSLVTGGDYEQY
10	TRBV30	TRBJ2-7	AWTRPTVGQY
11	TRBV30	TRBJ2-2	AWTGFNTGELF
12	TRBV7-2	TRBJ2-7	ASSLGTTIYEQY
13	TRBV6-5	TRBJ2-7	ASSYGPSGAYEQY
13	TRBV7-3	TRBJ2-1	ASSLGTSVHNEQF
13	TRBV19	TRBJ1-1	ASSLSRGPNTEAF
13	TRBV6-5	TRBJ2-6	ASRPTGSGANVLT
13	TRBV27	TRBJ2-6	ASSQQGPGANVLT
15	TRBV4-2	TRBJ1-1	ASSPRVTGGGNTEAF
15	TRBV5-5	TRBJ2-1	ASSPGLAGGFRNEQF
12	TRBV20-1	TRBJ2-3	SASNRLFTDTQY
10	TRBV12-3/TRBV12-4	TRBJ2-1	ASSPTYNEQF
12	TRBV28	TRBJ2-7	ASSFQGNSYEQY
15	TRBV4-2	TRBJ2-3	ASSQLAGTTITDTQY
14	TRBV5-1	TRBJ2-2	ASSQGLAGFTGELF
16	TRBV21-1	TRBJ1-3	ASSKRLEGQRRGNTIY
12	TRBV6-5	TRBJ1-1	ASSQQGTNTEAF
12	TRBV6-5	TRBJ2-7	ASSPDRVAYEQY
12	TRBV11-2	TRBJ2-5	ASSFGVAEETQY
12	TRBV2	TRBJ1-4	ASSETLFNEKLF
13	TRBV7-2	TRBJ2-2	ASVSRGENTGELF
12	TRBV19	TRBJ1-4	ASSVRATNEKLF
11	TRBV11-2	TRBJ1-6	ASSLDLNSPLH
14	TRBV7-9	TRBJ1-1	ASSFVQSGVGTEAF
12	TRBV11-1	TRBJ2-7	ASSLVGRDYEQY